The 25 T cell receptor beta chains in this list originate from one sample, sequenced in a study of OX40 agonist ivuxolimab in advanced cancers. Profiled with immunoSEQ multiplex PCR; TCRdb holds only in-frame clones, not every one. The sample holds about 62,000 clones, around 79% seen once. The sample consisted of CD4+ or CD8+ T cells sorted from blood, taken in a trial of the OX40 agonist ivuxolimab. The receptors were sampled from an adult with an advanced solid tumor such as melanoma, head and neck, liver or kidney cancer.

This chain joins TRBV9 and TRBJ2-7; D assignment may be TRBD1 or TRBD2 (5 bases each). This CDR3 comprises 14 residues. CDR1 is SGDLS, CDR2 YYNGEE, per germline. The V end lost 2 bases, the J end lost 3 bases, and 12 bases lay between the germline ends. CDR3 DNA: TGTGCCAGCAGCGTTGGGACGGCATTCTACGAGCAGTACTTC. Its protein product is CASSVGTAFYEQYF. Full variable domain (missing parts from reference TRBV9 and TRBJ2-7): DSGVTQTPKHLITATGQRVTLRCSPRSGDLSVYWYQQSLDQGLQFLIQYYNGEERAKGNILERFSAQQFPDLHSELNLSSLELGDSALYFCASSVGTAFYEQYFGPGTRLTVT.

A single count supports this clone. The rearrangement links TRBV4-3 to TRBJ1-5; D gene unclear. Germline assignment: CDR1 LGHNA and CDR2 YSLEER. Between the trimmed V and J ends, which lost 0 bases and 6 bases, there was a span of 15 bases. The CDR3 is made up of 16 amino acids. DNA of the CDR3: TGCGCCAGCAGCCAAGATTATTCAATTCCGTCTCAGCCCCAGCATTTT. Amino acid sequence: CASSQDYSIPSQPQHF.

The chain joins TRBV7-6 to TRBJ2-1; 8 bases agree with TRBD1. V was pared by 1 base and J by 7 bases, with 12 bases of the junction left unmatched. CDR3 length: 17 residues. The germline gives CDR1 SGHVS, CDR2 FNYEAQ. The CDR3 sequence is CASSLGPPGGSLNEQFF. The CDR3 nucleotides read TGTGCCAGCAGCTTAGGGCCACCAGGGGGCTCCTTGAATGAGCAGTTCTTC.

Concerning this clone itself: The sample carries other DNA sequences with the same CDR3. J is TRBJ2-5 and V is TRBV18; a possible D gene is TRBD2 (5 bases). CDR3 length: 13 residues. Germline CDR1 reads KGHSH; CDR2 reads LQKENI. V dropped 3 bases and J dropped 4 bases, with 9 bases sitting between them. The CDR3 nucleotides read TGTGCCAGCTCACCCGGAGGTGGAGAGACCCAGTACTTC. Encoded protein: CASSPGGGETQYF.

CDR3 in DNA: TGTGCCAGCAGGCAATCCATGAACACTGAAGCTTTCTTT. This translates into CASRQSMNTEAFF. V is TRBV6-5 and J is TRBJ1-1; D gene uncertain. The CDR3 is made up of 13 amino acids. Trimming removed 6 bases from V and 0 bases from J, with 8 bases in between. The germline CDR1 and CDR2 sequences are MNHEY and SVGAGI.

The chain joins TRBV5-4 to TRBJ2-5, with D possibly being TRBD1 or TRBD2 (6 bases each). The CDR3 covers 16 residues. The germline V gene has CDR1 SGHNT and CDR2 YYREEE (reference sequence). V was pared by 4 bases and J by 2 bases, with 18 bases between. The CDR3, as DNA: TGTGCCAGCAGCCCGAAAGCGTGGGGGGCACAAGAGACCCAGTACTTC. As protein: CASSPKAWGAQETQYF.

The chain is built from TRBV5-6 and TRBJ1-2, with D unresolved. The V gene lost 4 bases and the J gene lost 1 base, with 14 bases spanning the gap. There are 15 residues in the CDR3. Germline lookup yields CDR1 SGHDT and CDR2 YYEEEE. The CDR3 DNA sequence: TGTGCCAGCAGCCGGGTTAGCGGGCGTAACTATGGCTACACCTTC. It yields the protein CASSRVSGRNYGYTF. Looking up the rest from reference TRBV5-6 and TRBJ1-2 gives the full variable domain: DAGVTQSPTHLIKTRGQQVTLRCSPKSGHDTVSWYQQALGQGPQFIFQYYEEEERQRGNFPDRFSGHQFPNYSSELNVNALLLGDSALYLCASSRVSGRNYGYTFGSGTRLTVV.

The V call is TRBV9, the J call TRBJ1-1, with unresolved D. CDR1 is SGDLS and CDR2 is YYNGEE in the germline V gene. There are 14 residues in the CDR3. V was shortened by 4 bases and J by 4 bases, with 14 bases between the two germline ends. The CDR3 DNA reads as TGTGCCAGCAGCCTAGCAGCGGTTGGCACTGAAGCTTTCTTT. Encoded protein: CASSLAAVGTEAFF.

The chain joins TRBV6-4 to TRBJ2-1; perhaps TRBD1 as D (6 bases). Looked up from germline, CDR1 is MRHNA and CDR2 is SNTAGT. The CDR3 runs to 15 residues. The V and J ends lost 2 bases and 1 base respectively, with 9 bases between them. The CDR3 loop is CASSDGRGSYNEQFF. The CDR3 DNA follows: TGTGCCAGCAGTGACGGCAGGGGTTCCTACAATGAGCAGTTCTTC.

The chain carries TRBV7-2 and TRBJ2-1; 8 positions agree with TRBD2. The germline CDR1 and CDR2 sequences are SGHTA and FQGNSA. The CDR3 covers 16 residues. V shed 0 bases and J 4 bases; nucleotides not matched to a gene: 5. The CDR3: CASSLATSGAYNEQFF. The CDR3 nucleotides are TGTGCCAGCAGCTTAGCCACTAGCGGAGCGTACAATGAGCAGTTCTTC.

The chain links TRBV28 to TRBJ1-6; 8 nucleotides agree with TRBD1. Germline V gene lookup returns CDR1 MDHEN and CDR2 SYDVKM. The CDR3 has 17 amino acids. V lost 6 bases, J lost 9 bases, and 16 bases stayed unmatched. The DNA for the CDR3 is TGTGCCAGCAGGCCGGTTAGTCGGGACAGGTTTCGTTCACCCCTCCACTTT. Translation: CASRPVSRDRFRSPLHF.

This clone has just one count. J is TRBJ2-1 and V is TRBV12-5, with D maybe TRBD1 (6 bases). Per the germline V gene, CDR1 is LGHNT and CDR2 is FRNRAP. The CDR3 runs 19 residues. Trimming shortened V by 2 bases and J by 4 bases, and 24 bases separated the two germline ends. CDR3: CASGLRYPTGEAPYNEQFF. The CDR3, as DNA: TGTGCTAGTGGTTTGCGATACCCGACAGGCGAAGCCCCTTACAATGAGCAGTTCTTC.

This chain links TRBV29-1 with TRBJ2-5; D is unresolved. The ends were cut back, 6 bases at V and 3 bases at J, with 20 bases in the middle. Germline V gives CDR1 SQVTM, CDR2 ANQGSEA. The CDR3 sequence is 15 residues long. The CDR3 DNA reads TGCAGCGTAACCTGGGCGACATTCGTGGAAGAGACCCAGTACTTC. It specifies CSVTWATFVEETQYF.

The chain has TRBV4-2 and TRBJ1-1; D unresolved. V was clipped by 1 base and J by 5 bases, with 14 bases between them. CDR3 size: 15 residues. Looked up from germline, CDR1 is LGHNA and CDR2 is YNFKEQ. The DNA of the CDR3 is TGTGCCAGCAGCCAAGTGGGAAACCCCGGGACTGAAGCTTTCTTT. Translation gives CASSQVGNPGTEAFF.

V usage is TRBV19 and J usage is TRBJ2-3, with TRBD2 matching 8 bases. V shed 0 bases and J 0 bases; nucleotides not matched to a gene: 5. CDR3 length: 17 residues. The germline CDR1 and CDR2 sequences are LNHDA and SQIVND (reference sequence). The CDR3 reads CASSIDGLAGSTDTQYF. The CDR3 nucleotides are TGTGCCAGTAGTATAGATGGGCTAGCGGGCAGCACAGATACGCAGTATTTT.

This clone was counted a few times. The J gene is TRBJ1-2, the V gene TRBV11-1; D may be TRBD1 (6 bases). The CDR3 contains 14 residues. The ends were cut back, 4 bases at V and 6 bases at J, with 15 bases in the middle. Germline V gene data show CDR1 as SGHAT and CDR2 as FQDESV (reference sequence). CDR3 sequence: CASSYKDRSDGYTF. The CDR3 nucleotides read TGTGCCAGCAGCTATAAGGACAGATCGGATGGCTACACCTTC.

This clone appeared a single time. V gene TRBV11-3 combines with J gene TRBJ2-3; D ambiguous. Trimming shortened V by 0 bases and J by 3 bases, and 4 bases separated the two germline ends. The germline V gene encodes CDR1 SGHNT and CDR2 YENEEA. CDR3 length: 13 amino acids. The chain's CDR3 is CASSLDRTDTQYF. The CDR3 nucleotides are TGTGCCAGCAGCTTAGATCGAACAGATACGCAGTATTTT. Drawing the rest from reference TRBV11-3 and TRBJ2-3, the complete variable domain is EAGVVQSPRYKIIEKKQPVAFWCNPISGHNTLYWYLQNLGQGPELLIRYENEEAVDDSQLPKDRFSAERLKGVDSTLKIQPAELGDSAVYLCASSLDRTDTQYFGPGTRLTVL.

This chain connects TRBV5-1 to TRBJ2-7; D not resolved. The CDR3 has 15 amino acids. Germline-derived CDR1 and CDR2 are SGHRS and YFSETQ. V shed 2 bases and J shed 2 bases, with 14 bases lying between them. In DNA form, the CDR3 reads TGCGCCAGCAGCTTTGCGGCGGACGTGACCTACGAGCAGTACTTC. Amino acids: CASSFAADVTYEQYF. The full variable domain, rest sourced from reference TRBV5-1 and TRBJ2-7, is KAGVTQTPRYLIKTRGQQVTLSCSPISGHRSVSWYQQTPGQGLQFLFEYFSETQRNKGNFPGRFSGRQFSNSRSEMNVSTLELGDSALYLCASSFAADVTYEQYFGPGTRLTVT.

The chain combines TRBV7-3 with TRBJ2-3; TRBD2 matches at 7 bases. The CDR3 consists of 13 residues. V shed 2 bases, J shed 5 bases, and the junction held 1 base outside the gene matches. CDR1 is SGHTA, CDR2 FQGTGA, per germline. CDR3 in DNA: TGTGCCAGCAGCTTATCGGGGGGAGATACGCAGTATTTT. The encoded protein is CASSLSGGDTQYF.

This clone was detected only a few times. This chain joins TRBV27 and TRBJ2-1; 10 nucleotides match TRBD2. Germline CDR1 reads MNHEY; CDR2 reads SMNVEV (reference sequence). V dropped 4 bases and J dropped 2; count of bases not matched to a gene: 14. CDR3 length: 19 amino acids. CDR3 in DNA: TGTGCCAGCAGTTCAAAATATCCCACGACTAGCGGGCCCTACAATGAGCAGTTCTTC. The encoded protein is CASSSKYPTTSGPYNEQFF.

V usage is TRBV12-5 and J usage is TRBJ2-3; 9 nucleotides line up with TRBD1. Per the germline V gene, CDR1 is LGHNT and CDR2 is FRNRAP. The CDR3 loop spans 15 amino acids. With 5 bases clipped from V and 0 bases from J, the junction kept 3 bases outside the gene matches. CDR3 loop: CASGLGTGSTDTQYF. The CDR3 DNA reads TGTGCTAGTGGTCTGGGGACAGGGAGCACAGATACGCAGTATTTT. The complete variable domain, with remaining parts taken from reference TRBV12-5 and TRBJ2-3, reads DARVTQTPRHKVTEMGQEVTMRCQPILGHNTVFWYRQTMMQGLELLAYFRNRAPLDDSGMPKDRFSAEMPDATLATLKIQPSEPRDSAVYFCASGLGTGSTDTQYFGPGTRLTVL.

The chain has TRBV2 and TRBJ2-1, with D tentatively TRBD2 (6 bases). Germline values: CDR1 SNHLY, CDR2 FYNNEI. V was shortened by 7 bases and J by 0 bases, with 10 bases between the two germline ends. The CDR3 is 14 residues long. CDR3 bases: TGTGCCAGCACGGGAGACAGCTCCTACAATGAGCAGTTCTTC. The encoded protein is CASTGDSSYNEQFF.

The rearrangement uses TRBV7-2 and TRBJ2-7, with a weak D call TRBD1 (5 bases). The CDR3 spans 15 residues. The V end was cut by 1 base, the J end by 1 base, with 11 bases between. The V gene's germline CDR1 is SGHTA and CDR2 FQGNSA. Written as DNA, the CDR3 is TGTGCCAGCAGCTTAGGAGCCCAGGGTTCCTACGAGCAGTACTTC. Amino acid sequence: CASSLGAQGSYEQYF.

The V gene is TRBV30, the J gene TRBJ1-2; D is undetermined. Germline assignment: CDR1 GTSNPN and CDR2 SVGIG (reference sequence). The CDR3 spans 14 residues. V was shortened by 6 bases and J by 0 bases, with 14 bases between the two germline ends. DNA of the CDR3: TGTGCCTGCAACCAGAAGTTAGCTAACTATGGCTACACCTTC. As protein: CACNQKLANYGYTF.

The chain couples TRBV10-3 to TRBJ1-5; tentative D call: TRBD1 (5 bases). The CDR3 runs 13 residues. Germline V gives CDR1 ENHRY, CDR2 SYGVKD. The V end lost 7 bases, the J end lost 1 base, and 8 bases lay between the germline ends. CDR3 sequence (DNA): TGTGCCATCACCTGGGACAGCAATCAGCCCCAGCATTTT. Encoded protein: CAITWDSNQPQHF.